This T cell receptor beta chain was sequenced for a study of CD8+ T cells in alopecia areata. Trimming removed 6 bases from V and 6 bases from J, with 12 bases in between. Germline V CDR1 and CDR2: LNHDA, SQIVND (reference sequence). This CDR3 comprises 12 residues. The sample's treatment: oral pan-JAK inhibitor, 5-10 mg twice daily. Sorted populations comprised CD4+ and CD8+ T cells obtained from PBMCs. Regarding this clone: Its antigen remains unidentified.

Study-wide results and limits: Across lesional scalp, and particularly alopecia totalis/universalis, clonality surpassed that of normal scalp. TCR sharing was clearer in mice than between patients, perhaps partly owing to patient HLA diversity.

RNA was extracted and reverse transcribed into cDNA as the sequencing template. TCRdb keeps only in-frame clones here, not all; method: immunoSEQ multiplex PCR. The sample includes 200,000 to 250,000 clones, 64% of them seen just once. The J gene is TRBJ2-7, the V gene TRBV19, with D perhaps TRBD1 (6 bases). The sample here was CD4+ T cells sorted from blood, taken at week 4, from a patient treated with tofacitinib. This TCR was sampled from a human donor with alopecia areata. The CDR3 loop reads CASSLRDTEQYF. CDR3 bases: TGTGCCAGTAGCCTCCGGGACACCGAGCAGTACTTC.